This TCR beta chain was recorded in a study of OX40 agonist ivuxolimab in advanced cancers. The protocol was immunoSEQ multiplex PCR, while the TCRdb copy is restricted to in-frame clones and leaves out a portion. There are 60,000 to 90,000 clones in the sample; approximately 82% occur only once, and under 0.8% lies in the top ten. The origin of this receptor is an adult with an advanced solid tumor such as melanoma, head and neck, liver or kidney cancer. The source was CD4+ or CD8+ T cells sorted from blood, collected in a trial of the OX40 agonist ivuxolimab.

The DNA of the CDR3 is TGTGCCAGCAGCCTCGGCGGGACTAGCTCCTACGAGCAGTACTTC. Translation: CASSLGGTSSYEQYF. The rearrangement uses TRBV7-6 and TRBJ2-7, with 8 bases fitting TRBD2. J gave up 0 bases and V 5 bases, and 6 bases lay outside the gene matches. The germline V gene encodes CDR1 SGHVS and CDR2 FNYEAQ. The CDR3 runs 15 residues.